The sequence of this T cell receptor (beta chain) was determined in a study of T cells in Graves' hyperthyroidism and ophthalmopathy. J gave up 4 bases and V 3 bases, and 9 bases lay outside the gene matches. Germline CDR1 SGDLS, CDR2 YYNGEE. CDR3 length equals 16 residues. TCR beta CDR3 regions were amplified from RNA transcripts. The primer set for the first-round RT-PCR of the TCR CDR3 was HTBI. From the multiplex PCR reads, TCRdb called clonotypes with MiXCR, one entry per CDR3 protein. The table lists 400,000 to 500,000 distinct CDR3 sequences, under 15% of them singletons. The TCR comes from a man between 18 and 35 years old with Graves' ophthalmopathy. The V and J genes are TRBV9 and TRBJ2-7; 11 bases align to TRBD1. Sequenced material: blood. This CDR3 reads CASSGEQGQGGYEQYF. The CDR3 DNA is TGTGCCAGCAGCGGAGAACAGGGACAGGGGGGGTACGAGCAGTACTTC.